This TCR beta chain is from a study of naive and memory T cell subsets. This clonotype was seen a handful of times. EMRA cells were CD45RA+CD27-, and effector memory cells CD45RA-CD27-. CDR1 and CDR2 (germline): SQVTM, ANQGSEA. The CDR3 totals 14 residues. Between the trimmed V and J ends, which lost 2 bases and 3 bases, there was a span of 12 bases. An equimolar mix of two oligonucleotides served as the beta constant-region primer for TRBC1 and TRBC2. Ligated cDNA was amplified by four rounds of PCR with nested alpha and beta constant-region primers and SP2. TCRdb re-called the UMI-ligation and nested PCR reads with MiXCR, one entry per CDR3 protein. The data contain 32,000 or so distinct CDR3 sequences, about an eighth of them singletons.

The specimen was effector memory CD4+ T cells from blood. This sample's subset: effector memory, CD45RA- CD27-. The chain couples TRBV29-1 to TRBJ2-3; a possible D gene is TRBD2 (5 bases). The source of this sequence is a human donor in good health. CDR3 bases: TGCAGCGTTGAACGGGATCGACAAACAGATACGCAGTATTTT. It is translated as CSVERDRQTDTQYF.